This T cell receptor beta chain was sequenced during a study of blood T cell repertoires in COVID-19 (dated by TCRdb to between 2020 and 2021). With respect to the entire study: The collaborator samples originated in the United States, Italy and Spain and spanned the acute and convalescent phases of COVID-19. The samples were drawn from two sources: the first 160 participants of the ongoing ImmuneRACE study, and over 950 subjects contributed by 6 global collaborators. The prospective study material was composed of cDNA or gDNA derived from T cells, B-cell-depleted T cells, or PBMCs. Deeply sampled blood TCRbeta repertoires from subjects exposed to, actively infected with, or recovered from COVID-19 were included in the dataset. Where available, HLA class I and class II types were obtained from metadata supplied by the sample provider rather than from assay-based typing. The sample metadata nearly always contained a de-identified subject ID, COVID-19 status, age in years and sex. A freely available public database, intended as a resource for researchers studying the immune response to SARS-CoV-2, is where the repertoires were released. General study outcomes and caveats: The amount of clinical and demographic metadata varied by source and participant and was provided uncurated.

Participants in the prospective study were aged about 18 to 89 years, lived in 20 to 25 United States geographic areas, and enrolled through a virtual design. To assign participants to cohorts, the prospective study relied on clinical history that participants themselves reported in a screening survey and a study questionnaire. ImmuneRACE Cohort 3 recovered participants were defined by two consecutive negative NP/OP PCR tests, healthcare professional clearance, or symptom resolution. Mobile phlebotomists in the prospective study collected whole blood, serum and a nasopharyngeal or oropharyngeal swab from every participant. Prospective study participants could optionally give additional blood draws and questionnaires over a roughly two-month period. Before DNA extraction, prospective study blood samples were shipped either frozen or at room temperature. The immunoSEQ Assay, a bias-controlled multiplex PCR, was used to amplify TCRbeta CDR3 regions from genomic DNA. The paper's data handling went like this. The number of nucleated cells in each sample was estimated by amplification of reference gene primers within the assay. To quantify the absolute abundance of each unique TCRbeta CDR3 rearrangement, sequence reads were collapsed and filtered. Productive Simpson clonality was computed per sample as the square root of Simpson's diversity index over productive rearrangements. TCRdb limited this immuneACCESS table to in-frame rearrangements with V and J called. A share of clones is missing; checked studies link under half to unresolved V genes, and the rest is unexplained. The DNA was the basis for D and trimming; V, J and clone size are from that table. The sample yields roughly 360,000 clones; around 83% were counted once. The top ten constitute around 5% of the sample.

Cut back by 1 base and 2 bases, the V and J ends lie 14 bases apart. Looking up the germline V gene yields CDR1 LGHNA and CDR2 YSLEER. From the cysteine up to the phenylalanine, the CDR3 has a length of 16 residues. Only the CDR3 DNA stays, 48 bases, in frame from base 1. For this clone: Its specific antigen is unknown. Qualities for individual bases were not recorded, and no much larger clone is one base off.

The receptor comes from a woman between 45 and 60 years old who had recovered from COVID-19. Here the chain combines TRBV4-3 and TRBJ1-1; TRBD1 is a weak D gene call, 6 bases matching. The material sequenced was PBMCs or T cells enriched from blood (not recorded which). The DNA sequence follows: TGCGCCAGCAGCCAAGCGGCGGGAGGGGGAAACACTGAAGCTTTCTTT. Its translation is CASSQAAGGGNTEAFF.